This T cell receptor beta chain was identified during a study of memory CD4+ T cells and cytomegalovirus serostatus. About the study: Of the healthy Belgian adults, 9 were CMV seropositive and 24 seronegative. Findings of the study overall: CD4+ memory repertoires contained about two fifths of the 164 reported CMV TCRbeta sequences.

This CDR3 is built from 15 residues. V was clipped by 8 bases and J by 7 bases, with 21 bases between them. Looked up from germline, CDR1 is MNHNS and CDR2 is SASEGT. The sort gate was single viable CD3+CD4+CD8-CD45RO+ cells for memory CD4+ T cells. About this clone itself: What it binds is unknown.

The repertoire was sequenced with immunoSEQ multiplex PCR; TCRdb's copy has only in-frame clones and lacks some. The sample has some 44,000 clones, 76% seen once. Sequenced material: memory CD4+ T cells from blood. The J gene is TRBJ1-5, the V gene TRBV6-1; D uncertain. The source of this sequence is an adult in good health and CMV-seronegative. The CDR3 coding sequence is TGTGCCAGCTCTTGGACCTCGGGGTCGCACCAGCCCCAGCATTTT. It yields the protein CASSWTSGSHQPQHF.